The table lists the clone carrying this T cell receptor beta chain with a few counts. Its specificity is unknown. Germline V CDR1 and CDR2: SGHTA, FQGNSA. The CDR3 has 14 amino acids. V gave up 6 bases and J gave up 6 bases, with 14 bases separating them. A second PCR of 7 to 11 cycles used a sample-barcoded 5' primer and a J-beta primer mix. TCRdb reprocessed the 5' RACE reads with MiXCR, giving one entry per CDR3 protein. The table lists 710,000 or so distinct CDR3 sequences, around a fifth of them singletons. Per-sample PBMC isolation yielded at least 6.5 million cells. This sample is drawn from a study of blood T cells in healthy people across ages. Findings and limits, study-wide: CMV infection status of these donors was not known.

This chain joins TRBV7-2 and TRBJ2-2; TRBD2 might be the D (7 bases). Sequencing was carried out using blood. The sequence was collected from a man between 65 and 85 years old in good health. CDR3 loop: CASRGGGTSGELFF. In DNA, the CDR3 is TGTGCCAGCAGGGGCGGGGGCACTTCCGGGGAGCTGTTTTTT.